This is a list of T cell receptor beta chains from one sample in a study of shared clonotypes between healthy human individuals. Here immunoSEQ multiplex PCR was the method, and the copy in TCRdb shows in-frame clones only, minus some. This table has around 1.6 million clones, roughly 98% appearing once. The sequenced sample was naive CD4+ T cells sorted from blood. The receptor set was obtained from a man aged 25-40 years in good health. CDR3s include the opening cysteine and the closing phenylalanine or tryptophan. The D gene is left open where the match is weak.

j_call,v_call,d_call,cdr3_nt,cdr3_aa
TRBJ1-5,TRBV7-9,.,TGTGCCAGCAGCTTAGCAGGGACAAATCAGCCCCAGCATTTT,CASSLAGTNQPQHF
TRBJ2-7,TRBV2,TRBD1,TGTGCCAGCAGTTACCGACAGGGAAGGGGGAACGAGCAGTACTTC,CASSYRQGRGNEQYF
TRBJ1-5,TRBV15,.,TGTGCCACCAGCAGGGGGCGTAGCAATCAGCCCCAGCATTTT,CATSRGRSNQPQHF
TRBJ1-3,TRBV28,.,TGTGCCAGCAGCCGACTCTCTGCTGGAAACACCATATATTTT,CASSRLSAGNTIYF
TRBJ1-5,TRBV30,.,TGTGCCTGGAGTAGTCGGGAGGGGCAGCCCCAGCATTTT,CAWSSREGQPQHF
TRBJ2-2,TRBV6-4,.,TGTGCCAGCAGTGACTCCAAGACCGGGGAGCTGTTTTTT,CASSDSKTGELFF
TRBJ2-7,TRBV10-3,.,TGTGCCATCGGGAACATCCGGGACGGGTACTCCTACGAGCAGTACTTC,CAIGNIRDGYSYEQYF
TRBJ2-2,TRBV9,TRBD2,TGTGCCAGCAGCGTAGGAACGAGTAGCGGGACACTCAATACGAACACCGGGGAGCTGTTTTTT,CASSVGTSSGTLNTNTGELFF
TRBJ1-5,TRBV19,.,TGTGCCAGTAGCCCTCCGCTTGGTGGGCCCCAGCATTTT,CASSPPLGGPQHF
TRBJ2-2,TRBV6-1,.,TGTGCCAGCAGTGTCTTGCAGGGGGGAGCTAACAAGGCCGGGGAGCTGTTTTTT,CASSVLQGGANKAGELFF
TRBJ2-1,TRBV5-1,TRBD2,TGCGCCAGCAGCTTCCTGACTAGCGGTGGGTACAATGAGCAGTTCTTC,CASSFLTSGGYNEQFF
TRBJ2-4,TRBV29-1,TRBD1,TGCAGCGTTGCCGCAGGGGGTAACATTCAGTACTTC,CSVAAGGNIQYF
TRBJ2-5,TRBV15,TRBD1,TGTGCCACCAGCAGAGATGCCGGGACAGTTAGGGAGACCCAGTACTTC,CATSRDAGTVRETQYF
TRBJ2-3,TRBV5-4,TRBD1,TGTGCCAGCAGCAAGCGGGACAGGGGCTTGACAGATACGCAGTATTTT,CASSKRDRGLTDTQYF
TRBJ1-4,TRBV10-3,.,TGTGCCATCAGTGAAGGAGGGGGTAATGAAAAACTGTTTTTT,CAISEGGGNEKLFF
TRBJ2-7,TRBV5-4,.,TGTGCCAGCAGCCTTAATACTTGGAACGAGCAGTACTTC,CASSLNTWNEQYF